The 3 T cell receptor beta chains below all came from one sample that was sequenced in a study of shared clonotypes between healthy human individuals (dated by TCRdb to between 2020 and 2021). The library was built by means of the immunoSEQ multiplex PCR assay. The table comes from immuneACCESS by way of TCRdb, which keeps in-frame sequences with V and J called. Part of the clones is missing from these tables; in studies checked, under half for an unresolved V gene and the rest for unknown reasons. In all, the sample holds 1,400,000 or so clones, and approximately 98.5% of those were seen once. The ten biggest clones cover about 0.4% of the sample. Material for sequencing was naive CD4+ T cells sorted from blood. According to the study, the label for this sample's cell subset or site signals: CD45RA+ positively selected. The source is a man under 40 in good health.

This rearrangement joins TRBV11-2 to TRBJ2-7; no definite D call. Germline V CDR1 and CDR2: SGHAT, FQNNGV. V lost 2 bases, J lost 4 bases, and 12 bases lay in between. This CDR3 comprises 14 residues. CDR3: CASSLSGPFYEQYF. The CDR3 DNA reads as TGTGCCAGCAGCTTATCCGGACCTTTTTACGAGCAGTACTTC.

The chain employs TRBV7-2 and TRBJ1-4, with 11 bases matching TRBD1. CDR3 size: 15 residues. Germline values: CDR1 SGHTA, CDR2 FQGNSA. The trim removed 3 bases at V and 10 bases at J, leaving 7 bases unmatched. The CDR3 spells CASSFTGTGGGKLFF. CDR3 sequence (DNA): TGTGCCAGCAGCTTCACCGGGACAGGGGGAGGAAAACTGTTTTTT.

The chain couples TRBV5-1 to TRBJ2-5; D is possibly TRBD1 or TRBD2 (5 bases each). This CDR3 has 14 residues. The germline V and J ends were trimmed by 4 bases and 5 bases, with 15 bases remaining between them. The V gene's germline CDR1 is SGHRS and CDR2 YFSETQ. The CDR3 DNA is TGCGCCAGCAGCAAAGGGACCTTCAACGAGACCCAGTACTTC. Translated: CASSKGTFNETQYF.